The 27 T cell receptor beta chains given below trace back to one sample, sequenced in a study of CD8 T cells in ankylosing spondylitis. TCRdb ran MiXCR on the 5' RACE reads and lists one entry per CDR3 protein. This table holds about 250,000 distinct CDR3 sequences, 10% to 13% found once. Sequenced: blood, either unsorted or a sorted T cell fraction (not recorded which). These receptors were collected from a male donor with ankylosing spondylitis or in good health (not recorded which).

This clonotype was observed a handful of times. The CDR3 here is CASSLVPPGGSYYEQYF. CDR3 DNA: TGTGCCAGCAGCTTAGTTCCGCCGGGAGGTTCCTACTACGAGCAGTACTTC. The V and J genes are TRBV7-2 and TRBJ2-7, with TRBD2 matching 7 bases. Trimming took 1 base from V and 3 from J; bases not matched to a gene: 12. The CDR3 consists of 17 residues. The germline V gene encodes CDR1 SGHTA and CDR2 FQGNSA.

This clonotype showed up many times. V usage is TRBV6-1 and J usage is TRBJ2-3, with 7 bases identical to TRBD1. The CDR3 contains 14 residues. After removal of 4 bases from V and 5 bases from J, the junction contained 6 bases not matched to a gene. Germline lookup yields CDR1 MNHNS and CDR2 SASEGT. The CDR3 spells CASSVAGGVDTQYF. DNA for the CDR3: TGTGCCAGCAGTGTGGCAGGGGGAGTAGATACGCAGTATTTT.

The chain is built from TRBV20-1 and TRBJ2-2; perhaps D is TRBD1 or TRBD2 (5 bases each). CDR1 is DFQATT, CDR2 SNEGSKA, per germline (reference sequence). Deletions cut 0 bases from V and 1 base from J, with 15 bases between. This CDR3 contains 17 residues. CDR3: CSARDLGAGVNTGELFF. The CDR3 nucleotides are TGCAGTGCTAGAGATCTCGGGGCTGGGGTGAACACCGGGGAGCTGTTTTTT.

This clonotype showed up many times. The chain joins TRBV9 to TRBJ2-4; 10 nucleotides agree with TRBD1. V was clipped by 3 bases and J by 7 bases; unmatched bases: 13. CDR3 size: 17 residues. Germline V gives CDR1 SGDLS, CDR2 YYNGEE. CDR3: CASSAQEGGQGRNIQYF. For the CDR3, the DNA is TGTGCCAGCAGCGCCCAGGAGGGGGGACAGGGGAGGAACATTCAGTACTTC.

As concerns this clonotype: A read error may explain this, as a much larger clone is one base away. The J gene is TRBJ1-2, the V gene TRBV30; no definite D call. The V and J ends lost 5 bases and 4 bases respectively, with 11 bases between them. This CDR3 is 12 amino acids long. Germline loops: CDR1 GTSNPN, CDR2 SVGIG (reference sequence). CDR3: CAWGFNLYGYTF. CDR3 DNA sequence: TGTGCCTGGGGTTTTAACCTCTATGGCTACACCTTC.

Ten or more counts support this clonotype. The chain is built from TRBV5-4 and TRBJ1-2, with 9 bases matching TRBD1. Germline CDR1 SGHNT, CDR2 YYREEE (reference sequence). This CDR3 is built from 15 residues. V lost 7 bases and J lost 4; bases outside the gene matches: 11. Written as DNA, the CDR3 is TGTGCCAGCGCCCCGGGACAGGGAGGTGTCTATGGCTACACCTTC. Its translation: CASAPGQGGVYGYTF.

This clonotype was counted many times. V gene TRBV13 combines with J gene TRBJ2-7, with 8 bases matching TRBD2. Per the germline V gene, CDR1 is PRHDT and CDR2 is FYEKMQ (reference sequence). V was clipped by 4 bases and J by 2 bases; unmatched bases: 10. The CDR3 contains 16 residues. The CDR3 loop is CASSSILADEAYEQYF. The DNA of the CDR3 is TGTGCCAGCAGCTCCATACTAGCGGATGAAGCCTACGAGCAGTACTTC.

This clonotype was seen more than once but under ten times. The chain has TRBV2 and TRBJ2-1, with TRBD2 matching 10 bases. The CDR3 is 14 amino acids. Per the germline V gene, CDR1 is SNHLY and CDR2 is FYNNEI. V gave up 9 bases and J gave up 6 bases; unmatched junction bases: 8. CDR3 in DNA: TGTGCCAGACGAGGACTAGCGGCCTCCAATGAGCAGTTCTTC. Its protein is CARRGLAASNEQFF.

This clonotype showed up many times. The V call is TRBV11-2, the J call TRBJ1-4, with 7 bases identical to TRBD1. With 3 bases clipped from V and 6 bases from J, the junction kept 7 bases outside the gene matches. Germline lookup yields CDR1 SGHAT and CDR2 FQNNGV. This CDR3 spans 15 amino acids. CDR3 coding DNA: TGTGCCAGCAGCTTCGGGAATAGGGGGCATGAAAAACTGTTTTTT. Protein product: CASSFGNRGHEKLFF. Looking up the rest from reference TRBV11-2 and TRBJ1-4 gives the full variable domain: EAGVAQSPRYKIIEKRQSVAFWCNPISGHATLYWYQQILGQGPKLLIQFQNNGVVDDSQLPKDRFSAERLKGVDSTLKIQPAKLEDSAVYLCASSFGNRGHEKLFFGSGTQLSVL.

The rearrangement links TRBV30 to TRBJ2-7; D remains ambiguous. There are 12 residues in the CDR3. Germline assignment: CDR1 GTSNPN and CDR2 SVGIG (reference sequence). Trimming removed 0 bases from V and 3 bases from J, with 6 bases in between. The CDR3 spells CAWSVGDYEQYF. The CDR3 bases are TGTGCCTGGAGTGTGGGTGACTACGAGCAGTACTTC.

As to this clonotype: A much bigger clone sits one base away, suggesting this may be a read error. The rearrangement joins TRBV7-9 to TRBJ2-1; possible D gene TRBD2, 7 bases. The CDR3 runs 13 residues. CDR1 and CDR2 from the germline V gene are SEHNR and FQNEAQ (reference sequence). The chain's CDR3 is CASNLKGGGEQFF. In DNA, the CDR3 is TGTGCCAGCAACTTAAAAGGGGGAGGGGAGCAGTTCTTC.

This clonotype was detected many times. The rearrangement uses TRBV14 and TRBJ2-7; D remains unclear. CDR1 is SGHDN, CDR2 FVKESK, per germline. V was clipped by 5 bases and J by 4 bases, with 9 bases between them. The CDR3 sequence is 12 residues long. CDR3 DNA sequence: TGTGCCAGCAGCTACGACGGGTACGAGCAGTACTTC. As protein: CASSYDGYEQYF.

This clonotype was detected many times. The chain employs TRBV6-1 and TRBJ1-1, with a weak D call TRBD1 (5 bases). Germline V gene data show CDR1 as MNHNS and CDR2 as SASEGT. The V and J ends lost 6 bases and 3 bases respectively, with 11 bases between them. CDR3 length equals 13 residues. The CDR3 protein is CASSVSRDTEAFF. The CDR3 DNA sequence: TGTGCCAGCAGCGTTTCCAGGGACACTGAAGCTTTCTTT.

This clonotype has a count of ten or more. The chain links TRBV12-3 or TRBV12-4 to TRBJ1-1; no clear D. The CDR3 is 13 residues long. Trimming removed 2 bases at V and 1 base at J, with 5 bases between. The CDR3: CASSLMRNTEAFF. The CDR3 nucleotides read TGTGCCAGCAGTTTAATGAGGAACACTGAAGCTTTCTTT.

This clonotype has ten or more counts. This chain connects TRBV9 to TRBJ2-3; D remains unclear. In germline, CDR1 is SGDLS, CDR2 YYNGEE. The CDR3 totals 13 residues. With 0 bases removed from V and 10 bases from J, the gap between germline ends came to 12 bases. DNA of the CDR3: TGTGCCAGCAGCGTAGAGACTGGATCCCCGCAGTATTTT. Its protein product is CASSVETGSPQYF. Full variable domain (outside the CDR3, taken from reference TRBV9 and TRBJ2-3): DSGVTQTPKHLITATGQRVTLRCSPRSGDLSVYWYQQSLDQGLQFLIQYYNGEERAKGNILERFSAQQFPDLHSELNLSSLELGDSALYFCASSVETGSPQYFGPGTRLTVL.

This clonotype has only a few counts. The chain joins TRBV6-1 to TRBJ1-1, with unresolved D. CDR3 length: 13 residues. Germline-derived CDR1 and CDR2 are MNHNS and SASEGT. Trimming left V 8 bases short and J 3 bases short, with 13 bases between. CDR3 nucleotides: TGTGCCAGCCCTGCCGGGGTTGACACTGAAGCTTTCTTT. Its translation is CASPAGVDTEAFF.

Comments on this clonotype: A read error may explain this, as a much larger clone is one base away. The chain employs TRBV10-3 and TRBJ2-7; 8 positions agree with TRBD1. The CDR3 totals 16 residues. V dropped 4 bases and J dropped 3; count of bases not matched to a gene: 11. CDR1 ENHRY and CDR2 SYGVKD come from the germline V gene. The chain's CDR3 is CAISGGQGASCYEQYF. The CDR3 DNA follows: TGTGCCATCAGTGGTGGACAGGGCGCCAGCTGCTACGAGCAGTACTTC.

This clonotype was picked up a small number of times. V usage is TRBV5-6 and J usage is TRBJ2-1, with D tentatively TRBD1 (5 bases). Trimming stripped 7 bases from V and 9 bases from J, with 14 bases between. CDR1 is SGHDT, CDR2 YYEEEE, per germline. This CDR3 region has 12 residues. CDR3 region: CASVSRVGEQFF. Written as DNA, the CDR3 is TGTGCCAGCGTGAGCAGGGTTGGTGAGCAGTTCTTC.

In its sample, this clonotype was seen many times. The rearrangement uses TRBV12-3 or TRBV12-4 and TRBJ2-7, with TRBD2 matching 14 bases. The CDR3 consists of 16 residues. The trim removed 6 bases at V and 5 bases at J, leaving 9 bases unmatched. For the CDR3, the DNA is TGTGCCAGCAGCACCGGGACTAGCGGGAGTTATCACGAGCAGTACTTC. It specifies CASSTGTSGSYHEQYF.

This clonotype has ten or more counts. The rearrangement uses TRBV12-3 or TRBV12-4 and TRBJ1-3, with D hard to call. Trimming took 1 base from V and 11 from J, leaving 9 bases between them. The CDR3 extends over 12 amino acids. The CDR3 sequence is CASSLEGTPIYF. CDR3 coding DNA: TGTGCCAGCAGTTTAGAGGGCACCCCCATATATTTT.

Only a few counts were recorded for this clonotype. V usage is TRBV12-3 or TRBV12-4 and J usage is TRBJ1-1, with unresolved D. V lost 3 bases and J lost 1, with 9 bases in between. The CDR3 runs to 14 residues. In DNA form, the CDR3 reads TGTGCCAGCAGTTTGCTACAGACGAACACTGAAGCTTTCTTT. Its protein product is CASSLLQTNTEAFF.

This clonotype was detected many times. The chain employs TRBV3-1 and TRBJ2-1; 8 bases are shared with TRBD2. Germline assignment: CDR1 LGHDT and CDR2 YNNKEL (reference sequence). CDR3 length equals 14 residues. V was clipped by 4 bases and J by 9 bases; unmatched bases: 8. CDR3 region: CASSPRPSGPEQFF. The DNA for the CDR3 is TGTGCCAGCAGCCCCCGTCCTAGCGGGCCTGAGCAGTTCTTC.

This clonotype was recorded at least ten times. CDR3 DNA sequence: TGCGCCAGCAGCCAAGACGACCGTTACTCCTACGAGCAGTACTTC. It translates to CASSQDDRYSYEQYF. This sequence joins TRBV4-1 and TRBJ2-7; D remains unclear. Germline CDR1 reads MGHRA; CDR2 reads YSYEKL. Trimming took off 0 bases at V and 0 bases at J, with 9 bases between the two ends. The CDR3 extends over 15 amino acids.

This clonotype was observed a few times. The chain couples TRBV10-2 to TRBJ1-2; 11 nucleotides agree with TRBD1. This CDR3 has 13 residues. The germline V gene has CDR1 WSHSY and CDR2 SAAADI. The J segment lost 7 bases and the V segment lost 4 bases, leaving 2 bases of the junction unmatched. The DNA of the CDR3 is TGCGCCAGCAGTGGGGACAGGGGGTTTGGCTACACCTTC. Its translation is CASSGDRGFGYTF.

This clonotype was observed many times. The J gene is TRBJ2-5, the V gene TRBV6-1, with 7 bases that match TRBD2. Germline lookup yields CDR1 MNHNS and CDR2 SASEGT. The length of the CDR3 is 15 residues. V lost 6 bases to trimming and J lost 4 bases; unmatched junction nucleotides: 11. CDR3: CASSLLWEGRETQYF. CDR3 bases: TGTGCCAGCAGCCTTTTGTGGGAGGGAAGAGAGACCCAGTACTTC.

This clonotype was seen repeatedly, ten times or more. The V gene is TRBV20-1, the J gene TRBJ2-1; 8 nucleotides agree with TRBD2. The CDR3 is 18 residues long. J gave up 2 bases and V 1 base, and 13 bases lay outside the gene matches. The germline V gene has CDR1 DFQATT and CDR2 SNEGSKA (reference sequence). CDR3: CSARVPLGSGRTYNEQFF. The CDR3 coding sequence is TGCAGTGCTAGAGTGCCGCTAGGGAGCGGGAGAACCTACAATGAGCAGTTCTTC.

This clonotype was picked up many times. This chain connects TRBV15 to TRBJ1-4; 10 bases agree with TRBD1. Germline V gene data show CDR1 as LNHNV and CDR2 as YYDKDF (reference sequence). Trimming at V came to 3 bases and at J to 3 bases, leaving 1 base not matched to a gene. The CDR3 has 15 amino acids. CDR3 sequence (DNA): TGTGCCACCAGCAGGGGACAGGGGTCTAATGAAAAACTGTTTTTT. It is translated as CATSRGQGSNEKLFF.